This entry features one T cell receptor beta chain sequence. Its antigen is unidentified. Losses at the gene ends were 5 bases for V and 4 bases for J; bases not matched to a gene: 9. CDR1 is SEHNR and CDR2 is FQNEAQ in the germline V gene (reference sequence). The CDR3 is 16 residues long. This sample is part of a study of beta chain features in type 1 diabetes. The entirety of the isolated RNA underwent reverse transcription, so expressed TCRB transcripts were sequenced. This table comes from immunoSEQ multiplex PCR, and its TCRdb copy is limited to in-frame clones, with some not included. The sample shows 500,000 to 650,000 clones, over 10% of them seen only once. In all sorted populations, purity surpassed 98%. Study findings and constraints: Across all four CD4+ subsets, people with type 1 diabetes showed modestly shorter TCRB CDR3s.

The sample was naive CD4+ T cells from blood. The clonotype originates from a man under 40 with type 1 diabetes. The chain recombines TRBV7-9 with TRBJ2-5, with 11 bases fitting TRBD1. CDR3 nucleotides: TGTGCCAGCAGCCGGTGGACAGGGGGCTCAGGAGAGACCCAGTACTTC. This gives the protein CASSRWTGGSGETQYF.